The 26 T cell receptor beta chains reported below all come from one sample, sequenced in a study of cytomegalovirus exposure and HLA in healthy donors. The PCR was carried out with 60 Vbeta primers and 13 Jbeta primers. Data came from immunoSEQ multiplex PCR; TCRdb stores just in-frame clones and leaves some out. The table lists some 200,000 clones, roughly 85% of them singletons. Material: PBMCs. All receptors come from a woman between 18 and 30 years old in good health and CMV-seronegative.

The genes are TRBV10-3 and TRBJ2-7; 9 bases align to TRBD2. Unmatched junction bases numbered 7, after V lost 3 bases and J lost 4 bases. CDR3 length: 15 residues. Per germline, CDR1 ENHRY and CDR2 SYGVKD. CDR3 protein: CAISDPLLAGYEQYV. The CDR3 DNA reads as TGTGCCATCAGTGATCCCCTGCTAGCGGGGTACGAGCAGTACGTC.

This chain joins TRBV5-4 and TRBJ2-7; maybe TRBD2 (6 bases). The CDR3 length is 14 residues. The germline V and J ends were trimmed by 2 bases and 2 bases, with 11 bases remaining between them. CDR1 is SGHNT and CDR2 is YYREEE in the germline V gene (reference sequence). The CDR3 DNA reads TGTGCCAGCAGCTTCCGTCCGGGGGCCTACGAGCAGTACTTC. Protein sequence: CASSFRPGAYEQYF.

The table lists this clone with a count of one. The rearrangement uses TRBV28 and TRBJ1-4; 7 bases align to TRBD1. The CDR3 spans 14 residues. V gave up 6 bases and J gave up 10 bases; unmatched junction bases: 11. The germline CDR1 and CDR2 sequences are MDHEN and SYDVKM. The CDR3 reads CASSSTGAGGKLFF. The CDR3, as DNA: TGTGCCAGCAGCTCCACAGGGGCTGGCGGAAAACTGTTTTTT.

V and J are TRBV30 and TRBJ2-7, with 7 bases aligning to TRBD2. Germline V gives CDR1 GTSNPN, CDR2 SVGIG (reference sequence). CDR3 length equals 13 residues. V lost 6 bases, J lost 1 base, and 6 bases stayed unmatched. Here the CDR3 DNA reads TGTGCCTGCAGGCGGGAGCGGTCCTACGAGCAGTACTTC. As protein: CACRRERSYEQYF. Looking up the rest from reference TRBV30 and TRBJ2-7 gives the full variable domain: SQTIHQWPATLVQPVGSPLSLECTVEGTSNPNLYWYRQAAGRGLQLLFYSVGIGQISSEVPQNLSASRPQDRQFILSSKKLLLSDSGFYLCACRRERSYEQYFGPGTRLTVT.

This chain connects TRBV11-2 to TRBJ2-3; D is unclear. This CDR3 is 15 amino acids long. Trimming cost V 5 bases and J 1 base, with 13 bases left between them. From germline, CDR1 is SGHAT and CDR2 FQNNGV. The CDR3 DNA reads TGTGCCAGCAGCCCCCTCCCCGCGCGCACAGATACGCAGTATTTT. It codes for CASSPLPARTDTQYF.

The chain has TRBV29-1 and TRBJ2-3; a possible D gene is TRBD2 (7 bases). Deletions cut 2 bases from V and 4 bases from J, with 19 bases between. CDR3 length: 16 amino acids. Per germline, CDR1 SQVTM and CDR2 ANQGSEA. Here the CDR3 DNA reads TGCAGCGTTGAAACGGGAAGCGGGACATCCCCAGATACGCAGTATTTT. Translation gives CSVETGSGTSPDTQYF.

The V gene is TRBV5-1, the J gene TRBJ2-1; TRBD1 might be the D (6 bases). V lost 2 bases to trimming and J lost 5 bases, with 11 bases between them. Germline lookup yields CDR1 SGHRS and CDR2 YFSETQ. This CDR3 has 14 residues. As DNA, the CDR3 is TGCGCCAGCAGCTTAGTACAGGGAAACAATGAGCAGTTCTTC. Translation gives CASSLVQGNNEQFF.

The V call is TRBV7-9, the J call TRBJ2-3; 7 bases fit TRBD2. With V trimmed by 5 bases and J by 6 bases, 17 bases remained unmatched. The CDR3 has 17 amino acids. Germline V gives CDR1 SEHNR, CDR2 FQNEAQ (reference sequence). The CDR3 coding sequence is TGTGCCAGCAGCCCCGGTTGGAGGGAGGGCCCTCGGGATACGCAGTATTTT. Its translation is CASSPGWREGPRDTQYF.

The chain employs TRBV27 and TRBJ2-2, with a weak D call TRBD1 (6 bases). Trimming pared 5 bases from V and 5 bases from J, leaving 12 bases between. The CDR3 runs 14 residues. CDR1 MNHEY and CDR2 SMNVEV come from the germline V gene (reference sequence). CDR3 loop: CASSRAGVTGELFF. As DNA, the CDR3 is TGTGCCAGCAGTCGCGCAGGGGTAACCGGGGAGCTGTTTTTT.

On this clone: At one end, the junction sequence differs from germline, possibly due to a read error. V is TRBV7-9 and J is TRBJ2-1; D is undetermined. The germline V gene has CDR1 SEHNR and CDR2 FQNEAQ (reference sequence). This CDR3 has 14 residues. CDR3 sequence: CSSSFSHTDNEQFF. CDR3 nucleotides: TGTTCCAGCAGCTTCTCCCATACGGACAATGAGCAGTTCTTC.

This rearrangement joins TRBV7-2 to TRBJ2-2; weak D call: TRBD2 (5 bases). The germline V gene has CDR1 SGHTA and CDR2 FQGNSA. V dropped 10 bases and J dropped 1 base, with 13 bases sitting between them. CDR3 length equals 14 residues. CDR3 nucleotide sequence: TGTGCCATTCGGGGAATCATGAACACCGGGGAGCTGTTTTTT. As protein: CAIRGIMNTGELFF.

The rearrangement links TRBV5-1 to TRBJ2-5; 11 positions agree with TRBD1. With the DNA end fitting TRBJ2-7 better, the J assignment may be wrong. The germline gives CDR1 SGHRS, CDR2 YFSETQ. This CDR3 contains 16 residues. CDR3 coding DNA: TGCGCCAGCAGCCCCGGGACAGGGGGGAACTCCTACGAGCAGTACTTC. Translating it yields CASSPGTGGNSYEQYF.

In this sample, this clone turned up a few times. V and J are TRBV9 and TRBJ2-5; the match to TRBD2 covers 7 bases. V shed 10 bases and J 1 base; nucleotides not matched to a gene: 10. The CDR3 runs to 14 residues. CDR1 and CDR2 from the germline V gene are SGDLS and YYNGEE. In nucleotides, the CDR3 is TGTGCCTCCGGTGTAGCGGGCCGCCAAGAGACCCAGTACTTC. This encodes CASGVAGRQETQYF.

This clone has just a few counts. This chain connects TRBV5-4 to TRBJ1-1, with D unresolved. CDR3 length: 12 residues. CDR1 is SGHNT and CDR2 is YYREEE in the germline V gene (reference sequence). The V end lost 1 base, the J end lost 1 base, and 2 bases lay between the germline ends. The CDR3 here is CASSLQNTEAFF. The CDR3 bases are TGTGCCAGCAGCTTGCAGAACACTGAAGCTTTCTTT.

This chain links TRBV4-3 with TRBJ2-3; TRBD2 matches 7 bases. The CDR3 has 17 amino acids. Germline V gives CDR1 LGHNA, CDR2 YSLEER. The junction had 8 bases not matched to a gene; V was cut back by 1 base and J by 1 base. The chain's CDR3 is CASSQVPREDGTDTQYF. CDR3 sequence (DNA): TGCGCCAGCAGCCAAGTCCCCCGGGAGGATGGCACAGATACGCAGTATTTT.

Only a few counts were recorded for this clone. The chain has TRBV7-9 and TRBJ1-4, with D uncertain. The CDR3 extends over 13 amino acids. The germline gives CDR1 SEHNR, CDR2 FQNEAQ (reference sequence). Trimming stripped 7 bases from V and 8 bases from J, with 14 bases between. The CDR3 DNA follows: TGTGCCAGCACCCCCCGGGGTAGGGAAAAACTGTTTTTT. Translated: CASTPRGREKLFF. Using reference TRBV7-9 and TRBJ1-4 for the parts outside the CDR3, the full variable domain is DTGVSQNPRHKITKRGQNVTFRCDPISEHNRLYWYRQTLGQGPEFLTYFQNEAQLEKSRLLSDRFSAERPKGSFSTLEIQRTEQGDSAMYLCASTPRGREKLFFGSGTQLSVL.

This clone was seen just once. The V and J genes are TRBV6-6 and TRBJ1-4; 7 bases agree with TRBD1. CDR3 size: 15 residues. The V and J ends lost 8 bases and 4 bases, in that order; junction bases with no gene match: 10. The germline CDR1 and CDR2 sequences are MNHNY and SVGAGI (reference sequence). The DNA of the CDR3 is TGTGCCAGCCACAAGTGGGGACAGAATAATGAAAAACTGTTTTTT. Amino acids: CASHKWGQNNEKLFF.

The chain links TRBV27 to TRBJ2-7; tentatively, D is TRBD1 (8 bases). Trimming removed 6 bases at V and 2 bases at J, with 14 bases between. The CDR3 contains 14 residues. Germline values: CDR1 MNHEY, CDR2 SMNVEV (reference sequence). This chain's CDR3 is CASSHRGGPYEQYF. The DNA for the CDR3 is TGTGCCAGCAGCCACAGGGGGGGTCCCTACGAGCAGTACTTC.

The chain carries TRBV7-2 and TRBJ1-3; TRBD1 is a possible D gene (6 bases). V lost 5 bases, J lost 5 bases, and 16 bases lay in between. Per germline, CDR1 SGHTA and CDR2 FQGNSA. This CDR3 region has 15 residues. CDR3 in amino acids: CASSHRQDARNTIYF. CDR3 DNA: TGTGCCAGCAGCCACCGACAGGACGCTCGAAACACCATATATTTT. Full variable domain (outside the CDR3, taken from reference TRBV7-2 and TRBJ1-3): GAGVSQSPSNKVTEKGKDVELRCDPISGHTALYWYRQSLGQGLEFLIYFQGNSAPDKSGLPSDRFSAERTGGSVSTLTIQRTQQEDSAVYLCASSHRQDARNTIYFGEGSWLTVV.

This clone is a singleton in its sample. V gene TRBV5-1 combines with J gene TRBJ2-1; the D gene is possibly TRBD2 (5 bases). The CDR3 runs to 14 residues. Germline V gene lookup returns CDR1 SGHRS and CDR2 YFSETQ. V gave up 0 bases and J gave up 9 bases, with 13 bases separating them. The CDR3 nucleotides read TGCGCCAGCAGCTTGGAGGCCGGGAAGATTGAGCAGTTCTTC. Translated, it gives CASSLEAGKIEQFF.

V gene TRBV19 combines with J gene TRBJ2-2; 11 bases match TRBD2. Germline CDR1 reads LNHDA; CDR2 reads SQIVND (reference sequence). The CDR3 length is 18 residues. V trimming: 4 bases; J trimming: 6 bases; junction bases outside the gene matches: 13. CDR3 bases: TGTGCCAGTAGTACCGGGACTAGCGGCTACATAATCGCCGGGGAGCTGTTTTTT. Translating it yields CASSTGTSGYIIAGELFF.

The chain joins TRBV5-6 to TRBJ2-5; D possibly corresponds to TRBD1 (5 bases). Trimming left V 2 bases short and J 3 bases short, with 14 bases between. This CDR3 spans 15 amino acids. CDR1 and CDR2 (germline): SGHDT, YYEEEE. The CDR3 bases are TGTGCCAGCAGCTTTAAGGTTGACAGAGAAGAGACCCAGTACTTC. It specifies CASSFKVDREETQYF.

The CDR3 sequence is CASSSTDRATGNTIYF. CDR3 nucleotides: TGTGCCAGCAGCTCGACGGACAGAGCTACTGGAAACACCATATATTTT. The chain joins TRBV9 to TRBJ1-3; D is possibly TRBD1 (6 bases). Germline lookup yields CDR1 SGDLS and CDR2 YYNGEE. The CDR3 totals 16 residues. V was cut by 4 bases and J by 2 bases, with 16 bases left in between.

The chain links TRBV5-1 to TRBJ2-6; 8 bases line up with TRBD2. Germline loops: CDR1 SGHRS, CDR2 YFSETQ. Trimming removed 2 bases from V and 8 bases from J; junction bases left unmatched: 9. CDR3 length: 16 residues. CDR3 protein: CASSLSGTGGTNVLTF. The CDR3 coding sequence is TGCGCCAGCAGCTTATCCGGAACGGGAGGGACCAACGTCCTGACTTTC.

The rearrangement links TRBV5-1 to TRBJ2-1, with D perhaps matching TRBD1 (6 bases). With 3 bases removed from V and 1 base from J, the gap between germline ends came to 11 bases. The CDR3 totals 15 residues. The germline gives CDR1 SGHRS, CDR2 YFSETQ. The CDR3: CASSYEGGSYNEQFF. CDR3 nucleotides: TGCGCCAGCAGCTATGAAGGGGGATCCTACAATGAGCAGTTCTTC. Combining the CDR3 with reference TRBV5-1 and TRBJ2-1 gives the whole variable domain KAGVTQTPRYLIKTRGQQVTLSCSPISGHRSVSWYQQTPGQGLQFLFEYFSETQRNKGNFPGRFSGRQFSNSRSEMNVSTLELGDSALYLCASSYEGGSYNEQFFGPGTRLTVL.

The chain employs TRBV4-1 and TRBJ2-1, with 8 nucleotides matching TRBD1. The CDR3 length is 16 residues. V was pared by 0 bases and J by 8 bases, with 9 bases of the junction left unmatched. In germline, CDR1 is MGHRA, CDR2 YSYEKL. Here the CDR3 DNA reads TGCGCCAGCAGCCAAGATATGAGCGCGACAGGGGATGAGCAGTTCTTC. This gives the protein CASSQDMSATGDEQFF.